These 25 T cell receptor beta chains share one sample of origin, sequenced in a study of cytomegalovirus exposure and HLA in healthy donors. Primers for the PCR totalled 60 Vbeta and 13 Jbeta. TCRdb keeps only in-frame clones here, not all; method: immunoSEQ multiplex PCR. The data hold around 100,000 clones, with 80% to 90% observed a single time. Source material: PBMCs. All receptors derive from a man younger than 45 in good health and CMV-seropositive.

The chain joins TRBV5-1 to TRBJ2-1; TRBD1 matches 7 bases. The CDR3 totals 14 residues. The trim removed 2 bases at V and 9 bases at J, leaving 8 bases unmatched. Germline CDR1 is SGHRS and CDR2 is YFSETQ. DNA of the CDR3: TGCGCCAGCAGCTTAGAGACAGGGCTGACTGAGCAGTTCTTC. Amino acid sequence: CASSLETGLTEQFF.

The rearrangement links TRBV6-5 to TRBJ2-7, with a possible D match to TRBD1 (5 bases). V lost 2 bases and J lost 6, with 17 bases in between. Germline CDR1 is MNHEY and CDR2 is SVGAGI. The CDR3 is 15 amino acids. CDR3 coding DNA: TGTGCCAGCAGTTACCGTGGACGGACAACGGGCGAGCAGTACTTC. Translating it yields CASSYRGRTTGEQYF.

This sequence joins TRBV10-1 and TRBJ2-1; 8 bases agree with TRBD2. Germline V gene sequence: CDR1 WNHNN, CDR2 SYGVQD (reference sequence). The CDR3 has 15 residues. After removal of 4 bases from V and 1 base from J, the junction contained 3 bases not matched to a gene. CDR3 coding DNA: TGCGCCAGCAGTGTTAAGCGGGAGTCCTACAATGAGCAGTTCTTC. It codes for CASSVKRESYNEQFF.

The CDR3 DNA reads TGTGCCAGCAGTTTACCCGCTGACAGGGGGGTTAACACCGGGGAGCTGTTTTTT. Its translation: CASSLPADRGVNTGELFF. The J gene is TRBJ2-2, the V gene TRBV27; TRBD1 aligns across 9 bases. The CDR3 is 18 residues long. Germline assignment: CDR1 MNHEY and CDR2 SMNVEV (reference sequence). J was trimmed by 2 bases and V by 2 bases; bases with no gene match: 9.

V is TRBV28 and J is TRBJ2-3; 7 nucleotides line up with TRBD1. Germline-derived CDR1 and CDR2 are MDHEN and SYDVKM. Trimming removed 5 bases from V and 4 bases from J; junction bases left unmatched: 9. This CDR3 is built from 15 residues. CDR3 loop: CASSPPGTEADTQYF. The CDR3 nucleotides are TGTGCCAGCAGTCCCCCCGGGACAGAGGCAGATACGCAGTATTTT.

This chain uses TRBV7-8 with TRBJ1-1; D is ambiguous. This CDR3 comprises 13 residues. Per germline, CDR1 SGHVS and CDR2 FQNEAQ. V was clipped by 5 bases and J by 3 bases, with 10 bases between them. The CDR3 protein is CASSPRVHTEAFF. The CDR3 DNA follows: TGTGCCAGCAGCCCCCGCGTACACACTGAAGCTTTCTTT.

This clone has only a few counts. The genes are TRBV6-1 and TRBJ2-2; tentatively, D is TRBD1 (5 bases). Germline CDR1 and CDR2: MNHNS and SASEGT. V lost 2 bases and J lost 1, with 8 bases in between. This CDR3 comprises 15 residues. The CDR3 DNA follows: TGTGCCAGCAGTGAATCAGGGCTGAACACCGGGGAGCTGTTTTTT. Translating gives CASSESGLNTGELFF.

This chain connects TRBV6-5 to TRBJ2-7; 10 bases agree with TRBD1. There are 15 residues in the CDR3. The V gene end was trimmed by 5 bases and the J gene end by 5 bases; junction bases not matched to a gene: 9. Germline V gene sequence: CDR1 MNHEY, CDR2 SVGAGI. This chain's CDR3 is CASSQTGGFSHEQYF. The CDR3 DNA reads as TGTGCCAGCAGTCAGACAGGGGGCTTTTCCCACGAGCAGTACTTC.

The chain has TRBV27 and TRBJ2-4, with D perhaps TRBD1 (6 bases). Trimming cost V 2 bases and J 3 bases, with 14 bases left between them. This CDR3 has 16 amino acids. Germline CDR1 reads MNHEY; CDR2 reads SMNVEV (reference sequence). CDR3 residues: CASSLQGIGGKNIQYF. As DNA, the CDR3 is TGTGCCAGCAGTTTACAGGGGATAGGAGGCAAAAACATTCAGTACTTC.

This clone showed up just a few times. The rearrangement joins TRBV15 to TRBJ2-7; 13 nucleotides match TRBD2. V shed 2 bases and J 0 bases; nucleotides not matched to a gene: 1. Germline CDR1 reads LNHNV; CDR2 reads YYDKDF (reference sequence). CDR3 size: 16 residues. The CDR3 region is CATSRWTSGSSYEQYF. CDR3 DNA: TGTGCCACCAGCAGATGGACTAGCGGGAGCTCCTACGAGCAGTACTTC.

The J gene is TRBJ2-5, the V gene TRBV30; tentatively, D is TRBD2 (5 bases). The germline CDR1 and CDR2 sequences are GTSNPN and SVGIG (reference sequence). This CDR3 is built from 13 residues. V was shortened by 1 base and J by 11 bases, with 17 bases between the two germline ends. CDR3: CAWSGVGNGEQYF. The DNA for the CDR3 is TGTGCCTGGAGTGGGGTAGGGAACGGGGAGCAGTACTTC.

The chain combines TRBV6-6 with TRBJ2-7; possibly TRBD1 for D (6 bases). Per the germline V gene, CDR1 is MNHNY and CDR2 is SVGAGI (reference sequence). CDR3 length: 15 amino acids. V dropped 4 bases and J dropped 5 bases, with 18 bases sitting between them. CDR3: CASSSDPPGQNEQYF. CDR3 coding DNA: TGTGCCAGCAGTTCCGATCCCCCGGGACAAAACGAGCAGTACTTC.

This rearrangement joins TRBV6-1 to TRBJ2-4; tentatively, D is TRBD2 (6 bases). CDR3 size: 15 residues. From germline, CDR1 is MNHNS and CDR2 SASEGT. Trimming pared 10 bases from V and 3 bases from J, leaving 19 bases between. CDR3 region: CATPREEGVKNIQYF. The CDR3 nucleotides read TGTGCCACCCCCCGTGAGGAGGGCGTCAAAAACATTCAGTACTTC.

V usage is TRBV29-1 and J usage is TRBJ1-2, with 11 bases that match TRBD1. The CDR3 contains 14 residues. The J segment lost 3 bases and the V segment lost 6 bases, leaving 6 bases of the junction unmatched. The germline V gene encodes CDR1 SQVTM and CDR2 ANQGSEA. The CDR3 DNA sequence: TGCAGCGTCGACAGGACAGGGGGCTACTATGGCTACACCTTC. Protein: CSVDRTGGYYGYTF.

The V and J genes are TRBV7-9 and TRBJ2-7, with D perhaps TRBD2 (5 bases). The CDR3 totals 14 residues. From germline, CDR1 is SEHNR and CDR2 FQNEAQ (reference sequence). Trimming left V 1 base short and J 2 bases short, with 9 bases between. The CDR3 bases are TGTGCCAGCAGCTTAGGCGGGTTGGCCTACGAGCAGTACTTC. It codes for CASSLGGLAYEQYF.

The chain carries TRBV25-1 and TRBJ1-1, with 9 positions matching TRBD1. Germline trimming cut 5 bases from V and 12 bases from J; bases unmatched to any gene: 4. Germline V CDR1 and CDR2: MGHDK, SYGVNS. The CDR3 has 11 amino acids. This CDR3 is CASSKNRGPFF. The CDR3 region has the DNA TGTGCCAGCAGTAAAAACAGGGGGCCTTTCTTT.

J is TRBJ1-2 and V is TRBV27, with TRBD1 identical over 10 bases. CDR1 is MNHEY and CDR2 is SMNVEV in the germline V gene (reference sequence). The CDR3 sequence is 14 residues long. V lost 3 bases and J lost 6; bases outside the gene matches: 4. CDR3 sequence reads: CASSLFGQGDGYTF. The CDR3 nucleotides read TGTGCCAGCAGTTTGTTCGGACAGGGGGATGGCTACACCTTC.

This clone was recorded a few times. This chain connects TRBV2 to TRBJ1-5, with 8 bases identical to TRBD1. The junction had 2 bases not matched to a gene; V was cut back by 4 bases and J by 6 bases. Germline V gene data show CDR1 as SNHLY and CDR2 as FYNNEI. This CDR3 is 13 amino acids long. CDR3 sequence (DNA): TGTGCCAGCAGTGGACAGGGGTTTCAGCCCCAGCATTTT. Translating it yields CASSGQGFQPQHF.

The chain carries TRBV4-1 and TRBJ1-6, with TRBD1 matching over 11 bases. The J segment lost 6 bases and the V segment lost 1 base, leaving 5 bases of the junction unmatched. CDR3 length: 17 amino acids. CDR1 and CDR2 (germline): MGHRA, YSYEKL. DNA of the CDR3: TGCGCCAGCAGCCAAGGGGACAGGGGGTTTAGTAATTCACCCCTCCACTTT. It yields the protein CASSQGDRGFSNSPLHF.

This chain joins TRBV5-4 and TRBJ1-3; D uncertain. Between the trimmed V and J ends, which lost 4 bases and 0 bases, there was a span of 14 bases. The CDR3 covers 16 residues. Germline lookup yields CDR1 SGHNT and CDR2 YYREEE (reference sequence). The CDR3 sequence is CASSGGGFLSGNTIYF. CDR3 in DNA: TGTGCCAGCAGCGGTGGAGGTTTCCTCTCTGGAAACACCATATATTTT.

A few counts support this clone. V and J are TRBV5-1 and TRBJ2-1, with 7 positions matching TRBD1. Germline CDR1 is SGHRS and CDR2 is YFSETQ. V shed 0 bases and J 2 bases; nucleotides not matched to a gene: 2. The CDR3 is 15 amino acids. CDR3 coding DNA: TGCGCCAGCAGCTTGGGCGGACAGGCCTACAATGAGCAGTTCTTC. Translated: CASSLGGQAYNEQFF. The whole variable domain, filled in from reference TRBV5-1 and TRBJ2-1, reads KAGVTQTPRYLIKTRGQQVTLSCSPISGHRSVSWYQQTPGQGLQFLFEYFSETQRNKGNFPGRFSGRQFSNSRSEMNVSTLELGDSALYLCASSLGGQAYNEQFFGPGTRLTVL.

With regard to this clone: Germline and junction disagree at one end, which may indicate a read error. This chain links TRBV7-8 with TRBJ2-1; 9 bases are a match to TRBD1. The CDR3 extends over 14 amino acids. The V gene's germline CDR1 is SGHVS and CDR2 FQNEAQ. CDR3 protein: CASSLADRGNEQFF. DNA of the CDR3: TGTGCCAGCAGCCTAGCGGACAGGGGAAATGAGCAGTTCTTC.

The chain employs TRBV28 and TRBJ2-4; D is possibly TRBD1 (6 bases). The germline CDR1 and CDR2 sequences are MDHEN and SYDVKM. The ends were cut back, 5 bases at V and 5 bases at J, with 16 bases in the middle. CDR3 length: 15 residues. The DNA for the CDR3 is TGTGCCAGCAGTCAACAACAGGGTCAAGAAAACATTCAGTACTTC. Protein product: CASSQQQGQENIQYF.

V and J are TRBV5-1 and TRBJ2-3; D might be TRBD2 (5 bases). This CDR3 is built from 15 residues. CDR1 is SGHRS and CDR2 is YFSETQ in the germline V gene. V gave up 1 base and J gave up 2 bases, with 11 bases separating them. The CDR3 here is CASSLLGVITDTQYF. Here the CDR3 DNA reads TGCGCCAGCAGCTTGCTGGGAGTGATCACAGATACGCAGTATTTT.

J is TRBJ2-2 and V is TRBV9, with 8 bases matching TRBD2. The CDR3 runs to 15 residues. Losses at the gene ends were 5 bases for V and 0 bases for J; bases not matched to a gene: 3. The V gene's germline CDR1 is SGDLS and CDR2 YYNGEE. Written as DNA, the CDR3 is TGTGCCAGCAGGCCGGGACTAGCGAACACCGGGGAGCTGTTTTTT. It encodes CASRPGLANTGELFF.